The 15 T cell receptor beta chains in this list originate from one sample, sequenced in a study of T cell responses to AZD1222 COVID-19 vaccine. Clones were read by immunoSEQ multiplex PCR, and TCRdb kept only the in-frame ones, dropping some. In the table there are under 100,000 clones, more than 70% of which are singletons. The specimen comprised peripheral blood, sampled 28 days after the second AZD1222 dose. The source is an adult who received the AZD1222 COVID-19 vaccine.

In DNA, the CDR3 is TGTGCCAGCAGCCAAGGGGGAGGCTGGGAGCAGTACTTC. The encoded protein is CASSQGGGWEQYF. V gene TRBV3-1 (or the pseudogene TRBV3-2) combines with J gene TRBJ2-7, with D maybe TRBD2 (6 bases). The V gene's germline CDR1 is LGHDT and CDR2 YNNKEL (reference sequence). Trimming removed 1 base from V and 7 bases from J, with 11 bases in between. The CDR3 totals 13 residues.

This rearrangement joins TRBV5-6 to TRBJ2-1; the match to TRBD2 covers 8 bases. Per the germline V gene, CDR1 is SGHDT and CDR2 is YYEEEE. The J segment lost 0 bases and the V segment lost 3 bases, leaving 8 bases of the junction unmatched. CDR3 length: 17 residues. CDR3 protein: CASSYPGGLSSYNEQFF. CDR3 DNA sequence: TGTGCCAGCAGCTACCCGGGGGGGTTGAGCTCCTACAATGAGCAGTTCTTC.

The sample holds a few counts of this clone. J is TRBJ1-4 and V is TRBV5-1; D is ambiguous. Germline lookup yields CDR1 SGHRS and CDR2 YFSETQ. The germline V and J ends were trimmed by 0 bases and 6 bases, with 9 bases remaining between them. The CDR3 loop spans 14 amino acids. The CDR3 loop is CASSLGSHDEKLFF. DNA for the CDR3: TGCGCCAGCAGCTTGGGGAGCCACGATGAAAAACTGTTTTTT.

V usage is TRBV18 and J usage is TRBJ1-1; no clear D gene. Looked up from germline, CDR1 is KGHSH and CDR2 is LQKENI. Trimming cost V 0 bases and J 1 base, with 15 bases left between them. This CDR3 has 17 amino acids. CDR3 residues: CASSPPLWGGRNTEAFF. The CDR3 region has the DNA TGTGCCAGCTCACCACCTCTCTGGGGAGGGAGGAACACTGAAGCTTTCTTT.

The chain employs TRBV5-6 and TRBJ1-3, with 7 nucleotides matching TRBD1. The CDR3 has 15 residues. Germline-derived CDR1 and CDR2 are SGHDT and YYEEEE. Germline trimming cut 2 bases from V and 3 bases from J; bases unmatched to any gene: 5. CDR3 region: CASSFTGVGGNTIYF. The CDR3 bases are TGTGCCAGCAGCTTTACAGGGGTTGGTGGAAACACCATATATTTT.

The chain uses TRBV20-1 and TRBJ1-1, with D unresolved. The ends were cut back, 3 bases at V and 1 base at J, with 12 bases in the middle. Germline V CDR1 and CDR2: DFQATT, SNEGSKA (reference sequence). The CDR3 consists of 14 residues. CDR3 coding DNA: TGCAGTGCTAGTCAATCGTCCGGGAACACTGAAGCTTTCTTT. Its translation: CSASQSSGNTEAFF.

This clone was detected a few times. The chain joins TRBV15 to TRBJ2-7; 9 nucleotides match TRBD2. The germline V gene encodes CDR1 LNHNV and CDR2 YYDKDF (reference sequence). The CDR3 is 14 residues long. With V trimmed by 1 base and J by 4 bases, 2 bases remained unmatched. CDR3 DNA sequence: TGTGCCACCAGCAGAGCTAGCGGGGATTACGAGCAGTACTTC. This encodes CATSRASGDYEQYF.

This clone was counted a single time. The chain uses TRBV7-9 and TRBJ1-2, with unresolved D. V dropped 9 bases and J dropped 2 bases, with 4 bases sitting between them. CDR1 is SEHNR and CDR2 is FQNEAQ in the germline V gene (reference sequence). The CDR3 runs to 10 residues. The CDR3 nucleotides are TGTGCCAGGTGGAACTATGGCTACACCTTC. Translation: CARWNYGYTF.

Written as DNA, the CDR3 is TGTGCCACAACGGGACAGGGAATTACGGGAAACACCATATATTTT. It codes for CATTGQGITGNTIYF. J is TRBJ1-3 and V is TRBV28, with 9 bases aligning to TRBD1. After removal of 10 bases from V and 4 bases from J, the junction contained 11 bases not matched to a gene. The length of the CDR3 is 15 residues. CDR1 and CDR2 from the germline V gene are MDHEN and SYDVKM.

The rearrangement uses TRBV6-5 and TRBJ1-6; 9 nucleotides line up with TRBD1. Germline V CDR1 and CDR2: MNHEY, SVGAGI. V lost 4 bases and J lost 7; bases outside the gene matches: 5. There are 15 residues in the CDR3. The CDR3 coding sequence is TGTGCCAGCAGTTCTGGACAGGGGTACAATTCACCCCTCCACTTT. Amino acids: CASSSGQGYNSPLHF.

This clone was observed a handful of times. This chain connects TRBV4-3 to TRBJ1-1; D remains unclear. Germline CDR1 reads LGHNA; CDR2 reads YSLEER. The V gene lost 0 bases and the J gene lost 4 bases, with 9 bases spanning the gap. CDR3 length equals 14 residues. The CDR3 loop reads CASSQDVIATEAFF. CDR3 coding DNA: TGCGCCAGCAGCCAAGACGTTATCGCCACTGAAGCTTTCTTT.

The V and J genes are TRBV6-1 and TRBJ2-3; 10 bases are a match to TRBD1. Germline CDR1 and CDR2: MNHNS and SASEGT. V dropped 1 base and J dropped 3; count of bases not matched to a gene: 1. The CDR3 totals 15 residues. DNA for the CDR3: TGTGCCAGCAGTGAAGAGGGACAGGGGACAGATACGCAGTATTTT. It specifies CASSEEGQGTDTQYF.

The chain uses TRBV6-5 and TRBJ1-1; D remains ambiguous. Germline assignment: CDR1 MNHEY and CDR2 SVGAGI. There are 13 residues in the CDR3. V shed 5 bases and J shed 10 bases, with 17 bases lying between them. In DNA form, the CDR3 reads TGTGCCAGCAGTCCAGAGAATTATGAGGGAGCTTTCTTT. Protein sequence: CASSPENYEGAFF.

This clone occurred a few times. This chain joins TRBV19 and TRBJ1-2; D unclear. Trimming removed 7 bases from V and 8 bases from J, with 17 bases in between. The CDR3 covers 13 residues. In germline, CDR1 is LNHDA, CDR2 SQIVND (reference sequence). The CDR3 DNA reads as TGTGCCAGTAACCCGAGGGCTGATATAGGCTACACCTTC. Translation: CASNPRADIGYTF.

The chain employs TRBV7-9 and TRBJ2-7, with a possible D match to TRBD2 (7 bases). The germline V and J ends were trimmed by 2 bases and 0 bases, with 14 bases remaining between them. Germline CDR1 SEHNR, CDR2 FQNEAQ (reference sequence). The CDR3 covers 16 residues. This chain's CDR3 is CASSLSVGGPSYEQYF. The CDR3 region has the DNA TGTGCCAGCAGCTTATCGGTCGGGGGGCCCTCCTACGAGCAGTACTTC.